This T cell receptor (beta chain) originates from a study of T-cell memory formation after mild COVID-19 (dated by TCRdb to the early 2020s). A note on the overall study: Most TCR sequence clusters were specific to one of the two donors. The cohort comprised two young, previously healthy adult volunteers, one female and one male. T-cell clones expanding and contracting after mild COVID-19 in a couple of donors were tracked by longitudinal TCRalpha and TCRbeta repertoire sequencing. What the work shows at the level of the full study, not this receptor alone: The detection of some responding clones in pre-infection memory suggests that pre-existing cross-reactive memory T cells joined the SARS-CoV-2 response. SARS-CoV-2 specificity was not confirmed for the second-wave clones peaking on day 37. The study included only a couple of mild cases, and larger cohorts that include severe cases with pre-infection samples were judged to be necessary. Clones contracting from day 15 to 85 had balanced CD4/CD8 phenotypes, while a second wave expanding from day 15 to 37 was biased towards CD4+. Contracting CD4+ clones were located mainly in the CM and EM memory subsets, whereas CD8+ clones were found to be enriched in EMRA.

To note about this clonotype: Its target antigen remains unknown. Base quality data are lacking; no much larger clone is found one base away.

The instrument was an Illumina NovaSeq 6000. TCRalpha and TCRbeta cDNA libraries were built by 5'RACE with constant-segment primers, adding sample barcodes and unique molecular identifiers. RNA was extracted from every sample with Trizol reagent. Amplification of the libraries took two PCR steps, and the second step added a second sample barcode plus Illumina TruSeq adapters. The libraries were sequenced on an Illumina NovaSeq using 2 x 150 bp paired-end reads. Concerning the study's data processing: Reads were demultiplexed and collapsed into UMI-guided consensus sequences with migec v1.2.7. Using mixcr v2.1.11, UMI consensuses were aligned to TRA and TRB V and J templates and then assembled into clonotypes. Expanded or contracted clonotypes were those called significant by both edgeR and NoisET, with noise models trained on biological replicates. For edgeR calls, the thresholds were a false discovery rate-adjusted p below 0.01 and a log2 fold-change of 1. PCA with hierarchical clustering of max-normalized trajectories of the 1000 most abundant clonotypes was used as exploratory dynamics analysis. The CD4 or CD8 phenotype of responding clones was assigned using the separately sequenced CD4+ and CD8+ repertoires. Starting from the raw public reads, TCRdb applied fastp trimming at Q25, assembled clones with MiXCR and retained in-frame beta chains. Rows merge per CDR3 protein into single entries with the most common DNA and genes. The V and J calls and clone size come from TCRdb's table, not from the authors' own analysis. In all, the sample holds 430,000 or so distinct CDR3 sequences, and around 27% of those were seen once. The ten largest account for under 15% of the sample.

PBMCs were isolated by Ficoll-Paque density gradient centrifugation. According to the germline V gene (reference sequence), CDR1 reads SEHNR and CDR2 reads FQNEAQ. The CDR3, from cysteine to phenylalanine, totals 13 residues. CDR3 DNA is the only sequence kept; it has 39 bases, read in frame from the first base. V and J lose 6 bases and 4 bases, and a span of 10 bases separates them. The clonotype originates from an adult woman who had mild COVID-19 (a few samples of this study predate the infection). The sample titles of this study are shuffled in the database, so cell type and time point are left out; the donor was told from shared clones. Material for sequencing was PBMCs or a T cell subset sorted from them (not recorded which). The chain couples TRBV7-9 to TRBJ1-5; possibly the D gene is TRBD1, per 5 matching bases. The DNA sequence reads TGTGCCAGCAGGGGGGACGGTAATCAGCCCCAGCATTTT. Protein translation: CASRGDGNQPQHF.